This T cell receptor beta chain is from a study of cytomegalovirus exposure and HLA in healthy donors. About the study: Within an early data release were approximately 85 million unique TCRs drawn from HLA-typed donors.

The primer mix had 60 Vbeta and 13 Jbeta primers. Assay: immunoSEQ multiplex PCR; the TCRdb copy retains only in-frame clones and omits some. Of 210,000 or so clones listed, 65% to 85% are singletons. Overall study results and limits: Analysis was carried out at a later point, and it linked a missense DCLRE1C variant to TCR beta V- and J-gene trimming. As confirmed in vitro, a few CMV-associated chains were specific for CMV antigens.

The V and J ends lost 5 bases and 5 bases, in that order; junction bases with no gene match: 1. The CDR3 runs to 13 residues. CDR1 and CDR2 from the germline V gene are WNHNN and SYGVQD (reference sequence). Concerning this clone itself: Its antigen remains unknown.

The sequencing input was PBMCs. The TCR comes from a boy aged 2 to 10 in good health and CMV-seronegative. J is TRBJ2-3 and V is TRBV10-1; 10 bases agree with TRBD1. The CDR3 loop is CASSRDRGDTQYF. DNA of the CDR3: TGCGCCAGCAGTCGGGACAGGGGAGATACGCAGTATTTT.